One and the same sample provided the 17 T cell receptor beta chains below, sequenced in a study of glioma-infiltrating T cells. Amplification of TCR alpha and beta CDR3 regions from RNA used iRepertoire nested multiplex PCR. One entry per CDR3 protein, called by TCRdb with MiXCR from the multiplex PCR reads. The sample yields 100,000 to 150,000 distinct CDR3 sequences, approximately 23% seen once. Sequenced material: glioma tissue, nonneoplastic brain tissue, or PBMCs (not recorded which). The receptors come from a human donor with low-grade glioma or glioblastoma, undergoing nonglioma brain surgery, or in good health (not recorded which).

This chain joins TRBV7-6 and TRBJ2-1, with D perhaps TRBD1 (6 bases). Per germline, CDR1 SGHVS and CDR2 FNYEAQ. The CDR3 has 17 residues. Trimming shortened V by 0 bases and J by 6 bases, and 18 bases separated the two germline ends. The chain's CDR3 is CASSLAPGQGSGNEQFF. As DNA, the CDR3 is TGTGCCAGCAGCTTAGCTCCGGGACAAGGGTCGGGCAATGAGCAGTTCTTC.

This clonotype has only a few counts. The chain couples TRBV10-3 to TRBJ1-1; perhaps TRBD1 as D (5 bases). Germline CDR1 reads ENHRY; CDR2 reads SYGVKD. V lost 7 bases and J 3 bases, leaving 12 bases between the germline ends. There are 13 residues in the CDR3. The DNA of the CDR3 is TGTGCCATCACCACGGGGCGAGACACTGAAGCTTTCTTT. Translating it yields CAITTGRDTEAFF.

Of note for this clonotype: A read error may produce the germline difference seen at one junction end. The chain carries TRBV4-1 and TRBJ1-1; D gene unclear. Germline V gene lookup returns CDR1 MGHRA and CDR2 YSYEKL. This CDR3 contains 16 residues. CDR3 in DNA: TGCGCCAGCAGACAAGATAGTGCACGGATGAACACTGAAGCTTTCTTT. Residues: CASRQDSARMNTEAFF.

A single count supports this clonotype. The V and J genes are TRBV28 and TRBJ1-1; 8 positions match TRBD1. This CDR3 is built from 16 residues. Germline CDR1 is MDHEN and CDR2 is SYDVKM. Trimming at V came to 7 bases and at J to 4 bases, leaving 14 bases not matched to a gene. CDR3 nucleotides: TGTGCCAGCACCACTGACCGACTGACAGGGGTCACTGAAGCTTTCTTT. It specifies CASTTDRLTGVTEAFF.

This clonotype has at least ten counts. The chain combines TRBV20-1 with TRBJ2-5; 7 positions agree with TRBD1. The germline V gene encodes CDR1 DFQATT and CDR2 SNEGSKA (reference sequence). There are 13 residues in the CDR3. V dropped 3 bases and J dropped 1; count of bases not matched to a gene: 2. CDR3 nucleotide sequence: TGCAGTGCTAGGGCAGGGGGCCAAGAGACCCAGTACTTC. Translation gives CSARAGGQETQYF.

In this sample, this clonotype turned up a few times. This chain links TRBV5-6 with TRBJ2-1, with unresolved D. This CDR3 region has 15 residues. V was shortened by 4 bases and J by 1 base, with 12 bases between the two germline ends. Germline V CDR1 and CDR2: SGHDT, YYEEEE. The chain's CDR3 is CASSPRPGSYNEQFF. The CDR3 coding sequence is TGTGCCAGCAGCCCTCGACCTGGGTCCTACAATGAGCAGTTCTTC.

V usage is TRBV16 and J usage is TRBJ2-1; 8 bases line up with TRBD2. Trimming took 6 bases from V and 7 from J; bases not matched to a gene: 8. CDR1 KGHSY and CDR2 FQNENV come from the germline V gene. The CDR3 length is 14 residues. The CDR3: CASSFGLAGNEQFF. Here the CDR3 DNA reads TGTGCCAGCAGTTTCGGGTTAGCGGGAAATGAGCAGTTCTTC. Filled out from reference TRBV16 and TRBJ2-1, the complete variable domain reads GEEVAQTPKHLVRGEGQKAKLYCAPIKGHSYVFWYQQVLKNEFKFLISFQNENVFDETGMPKERFSAKCLPNSPCSLEIQATKLEDSAVYFCASSFGLAGNEQFFGPGTRLTVL.

The rearrangement joins TRBV19 to TRBJ2-5, with D perhaps matching TRBD2 (5 bases). The CDR3 runs 14 residues. V was pared by 4 bases and J by 11 bases, with 20 bases between. In germline, CDR1 is LNHDA, CDR2 SQIVND (reference sequence). The CDR3 region is CASSTPGLVNEQYF. CDR3 DNA sequence: TGTGCCAGTAGTACTCCCGGACTGGTCAATGAGCAGTACTTC.

There are many counts of this clonotype. V is TRBV29-1 and J is TRBJ2-5, with D unclear. This CDR3 is built from 11 residues. Between the trimmed V and J ends, which lost 1 base and 4 bases, there was a span of 4 bases. Looked up from germline, CDR1 is SQVTM and CDR2 is ANQGSEA. As DNA, the CDR3 is TGCAGCGTTGAAGCGGGAGAGACCCAGTACTTC. As protein: CSVEAGETQYF.

This clonotype was seen repeatedly, ten times or more. The gene calls are TRBV3-1 and TRBJ1-6, with D maybe TRBD1 (5 bases). In germline, CDR1 is LGHDT, CDR2 YNNKEL (reference sequence). V shed 4 bases and J shed 14 bases, with 12 bases lying between them. The CDR3 extends over 12 amino acids. CDR3 sequence: CASSRGGTSLHF. CDR3 bases: TGTGCCAGCAGCCGGGGGGGAACGTCCCTCCACTTT.

This clonotype appeared a few times. V and J are TRBV7-9 and TRBJ2-7; D uncertain. CDR1 is SEHNR and CDR2 is FQNEAQ in the germline V gene (reference sequence). There are 13 residues in the CDR3. V shed 4 bases and J shed 2 bases, with 9 bases lying between them. CDR3 region: CASSSKGPYEQYF. The DNA of the CDR3 is TGTGCCAGCAGCTCGAAGGGCCCCTACGAGCAGTACTTC.

This clonotype was seen at least ten times. This chain joins TRBV3-1 and TRBJ2-5; D is ambiguous. Germline CDR1 and CDR2: LGHDT and YNNKEL (reference sequence). There are 11 residues in the CDR3. Trimming pared 8 bases from V and 5 bases from J, leaving 9 bases between. Here the CDR3 DNA reads TGTGCCAGCCGGATCCTCGAGACCCAGTACTTC. Its translation is CASRILETQYF.

This clonotype turned up a few times. The chain recombines TRBV3-1 with TRBJ2-5; D may correspond to TRBD1 or TRBD2 (6 bases each). Germline assignment: CDR1 LGHDT and CDR2 YNNKEL (reference sequence). Trimming removed 0 bases from V and 6 bases from J, with 8 bases in between. The CDR3 has 13 residues. The CDR3 bases are TGTGCCAGCAGCCAAGAGGGGGGCAAGACCCAGTACTTC. Translated, it gives CASSQEGGKTQYF.

This clonotype was detected many times. V usage is TRBV7-2 and J usage is TRBJ1-2, with a weak D call TRBD1 (6 bases). This CDR3 is 14 amino acids long. The V end was cut by 4 bases, the J end by 7 bases, with 16 bases between. Germline lookup yields CDR1 SGHTA and CDR2 FQGNSA. The CDR3 region has the DNA TGTGCCAGCAGCTCAACCCCAGGGGTCGGTGGCTACACCTTC. Its protein product is CASSSTPGVGGYTF.

This clonotype was seen ten or more times. This rearrangement joins TRBV6-1 to TRBJ2-1, with D unresolved. V lost 8 bases and J lost 9, with 11 bases in between. Germline V lookup: CDR1 MNHNS, CDR2 SASEGT. This CDR3 comprises 11 residues. CDR3 in amino acids: CASGRGPEQFF. Written as DNA, the CDR3 is TGTGCCAGCGGTCGAGGTCCTGAGCAGTTCTTC.

In this sample, this clonotype turned up many times. As DNA, the CDR3 is TGTGCCAGCAGCCGCTCTGAGGATGAGCAGTTCTTC. Protein sequence: CASSRSEDEQFF. The chain uses TRBV3-1 and TRBJ2-1, with D uncertain. V lost 4 bases and J lost 8, with 9 bases in between. This CDR3 has 12 amino acids. CDR1 LGHDT and CDR2 YNNKEL come from the germline V gene (reference sequence).

In this sample, this clonotype turned up many times. The chain uses TRBV27 and TRBJ2-1; maybe TRBD1 (6 bases). CDR1 and CDR2 from the germline V gene are MNHEY and SMNVEV (reference sequence). This CDR3 comprises 17 residues. V lost 1 base and J lost 3, with 16 bases in between. In DNA form, the CDR3 reads TGTGCCAGCAGTTTATTTGGCCCTCCAGGGGACTACAATGAGCAGTTCTTC. Protein: CASSLFGPPGDYNEQFF.